This T cell receptor (beta chain) is from a study of T cell responses to AZD1222 COVID-19 vaccine. Study as a whole: Pooling was applied to second doses at about 4 or about 12 weeks. Whole-study findings and limits: Vaccine-associated CD4 TCRs ranged over spike, dominating at 160-218 and 743-854. Repertoires were obtained solely post-peak T cell response.

V gave up 0 bases and J gave up 7 bases, with 16 bases separating them. Germline CDR1 SGHRS, CDR2 YFSETQ. This CDR3 region has 15 residues. As to this clone: Its antigen is as yet unknown.

Libraries were prepared by immunoSEQ multiplex PCR; TCRdb keeps only in-frame clonotypes and omits some of them. The data hold fewer than 150,000 clones, with roughly 87% observed a single time. The sequence derives from an adult in good health. Specimen: peripheral blood, collected on day 0 of AZD1222 vaccination. This chain links TRBV5-1 with TRBJ1-2; D is perhaps TRBD1 (5 bases). DNA of the CDR3: TGCGCCAGCAGCTTGGCTTGGGGAGGGGCCGGTGGCTACACCTTC. Its translation: CASSLAWGGAGGYTF.